Following are 4 T cell receptor beta chains from one sample sequenced in a study of T cells in localized non-small cell lung cancer. Using immunoSEQ multiplex PCR, the repertoire was profiled, and TCRdb retains in-frame clones only, with some absent. The sample lists about 25,000 clones, 80% to 90% occurring once. The source was peripheral blood, collected before any cancer treatment. The origin of the receptors is a female donor at least 60 years old with stage I lung adenocarcinoma.

This chain uses TRBV5-4 with TRBJ2-6; unclear D gene. The germline V and J ends were trimmed by 1 base and 1 base, with 6 bases remaining between them. Germline V gene data show CDR1 as SGHNT and CDR2 as YYREEE (reference sequence). The CDR3 spans 15 residues. The CDR3 loop is CASSLYPSGANVLTF. CDR3 coding DNA: TGTGCCAGCAGCTTGTACCCGTCTGGGGCCAACGTCCTGACTTTC.

This chain connects TRBV15 to TRBJ2-5, with D hard to call. The CDR3 totals 13 residues. V lost 0 bases and J lost 1, with 3 bases in between. Germline CDR1 is LNHNV and CDR2 is YYDKDF (reference sequence). Here the CDR3 reads CATSRDLQETQYF. In DNA form, the CDR3 reads TGTGCCACCAGCAGAGACCTCCAAGAGACCCAGTACTTC.

The rearrangement joins TRBV25-1 to TRBJ2-7; D unclear. With 4 bases removed from V and 2 bases from J, the gap between germline ends came to 3 bases. The V gene's germline CDR1 is MGHDK and CDR2 SYGVNS. The CDR3 length is 11 residues. The CDR3 loop is CASSVTYEQYF. CDR3 nucleotides: TGTGCCAGCAGTGTAACCTACGAGCAGTACTTC.

The V and J genes are TRBV5-6 and TRBJ1-1; possibly TRBD1 for D (6 bases). V was clipped by 0 bases and J by 11 bases, with 11 bases between them. CDR1 is SGHDT, CDR2 YYEEEE, per germline. The CDR3 is 12 residues long. Here the CDR3 DNA reads TGTGCCAGCAGCTTGGGGCAGGGGAAGGCTTTCTTT. Its protein product is CASSLGQGKAFF.